This is a list of T cell receptor beta chains from one sample in a study of T cell repertoires in cytomegalovirus infection. TCRdb re-analysed the reads in MiXCR, keeping a single row per CDR3 protein. The profile shows 150,000 to 190,000 distinct CDR3 sequences, around 24% of them singletons. Sequencing was carried out using PBMCs. Receptors were obtained from a human donor in good health (CMV status not recorded). Some clones in this sample may be carry-over from other donors' samples. CDR3s include the opening cysteine and the closing phenylalanine or tryptophan. D genes are given only for firm matches. Clone size is not always given. Where it is, it says once, few, many or a class for expanded clones.

j_call: TRBJ2-2; v_call: TRBV29-1; d_call: .; clone_size: .; cdr3_aa: CSVAGKGGELFF; cdr3_nt: TGCAGCGTGGCAGGGAAGGGCGGGGAGCTGTTTTTT
j_call: TRBJ1-2; v_call: TRBV28; d_call: .; clone_size: many; cdr3_aa: CASSLQAGRYGYTF; cdr3_nt: TGTGCCAGCAGTTTACAGGCGGGGAGATATGGCTACACCTTC
j_call: TRBJ1-2; v_call: TRBV7-9; d_call: .; clone_size: .; cdr3_aa: CASSEGQPNYGYTF; cdr3_nt: TGTGCCAGCAGCGAAGGACAGCCTAATTATGGCTACACCTTC
j_call: TRBJ2-7; v_call: TRBV7-2; d_call: TRBD2; clone_size: many; cdr3_aa: CASSLGLAIYEQYF; cdr3_nt: TGTGCCAGCAGCTTGGGACTAGCTATCTACGAGCAGTACTTC
j_call: TRBJ1-1; v_call: TRBV7-9; d_call: .; clone_size: .; cdr3_aa: CASSQDGYTEAFF; cdr3_nt: TGTGCCAGCAGCCAGGACGGCTACACTGAAGCTTTCTTT
j_call: TRBJ1-5; v_call: TRBV28; d_call: .; clone_size: .; cdr3_aa: CASSQSSGGAGQPQHF; cdr3_nt: TGTGCCAGCAGTCAAAGTTCGGGGGGCGCGGGTCAGCCCCAGCATTTT
j_call: TRBJ1-5; v_call: TRBV7-9; d_call: .; clone_size: .; cdr3_aa: CASSLGGNNQPQHF; cdr3_nt: TGTGCCAGCAGCTTAGGCGGCAACAATCAGCCCCAGCATTTT
j_call: TRBJ2-3; v_call: TRBV5-1; d_call: .; clone_size: .; cdr3_aa: CASSLGTLPSTETQYF; cdr3_nt: TGCGCCAGCAGCCTTGGGACGCTCCCCAGCACAGAAACGCAGTATTTT
j_call: TRBJ1-1; v_call: TRBV11-2; d_call: .; clone_size: .; cdr3_aa: CASSPPPLRKMNTEAFF; cdr3_nt: TGTGCCAGCAGCCCGCCCCCTTTACGGAAAATGAACACTGAAGCTTTCTTT
j_call: TRBJ2-7; v_call: TRBV7-9; d_call: .; clone_size: many; cdr3_aa: CASSPRGGTYYEQYF; cdr3_nt: TGTGCCAGCAGCCCCAGGGGTGGGACCTACTACGAGCAGTACTTC
j_call: TRBJ1-4; v_call: TRBV25-1; d_call: .; clone_size: .; cdr3_aa: CASSEVTTNEKLFF; cdr3_nt: TGTGCCAGCAGTGAGGTGACAACTAATGAAAAACTGTTTTTT
j_call: TRBJ1-1; v_call: TRBV25-1; d_call: .; clone_size: .; cdr3_aa: CASSDVSMNTEAFF; cdr3_nt: TGTGCCAGCAGTGATGTATCAATGAACACTGAAGCTTTCTTT
j_call: TRBJ2-2; v_call: TRBV12-3/TRBV12-4; d_call: .; clone_size: many; cdr3_aa: CASSLAGAAGELFF; cdr3_nt: TGTGCCAGCAGTTTAGCGGGAGCGGCCGGGGAGCTGTTTTTT
j_call: TRBJ1-2; v_call: TRBV7-8; d_call: .; clone_size: many; cdr3_aa: CASSEGRLVPANYGYTF; cdr3_nt: TGTGCCAGCAGCGAGGGGCGCCTAGTTCCAGCTAACTATGGCTACACCTTC
j_call: TRBJ2-7; v_call: TRBV29-1; d_call: TRBD1; clone_size: few; cdr3_aa: CSVGDSLYEQYF; cdr3_nt: TGCAGCGTAGGGGACAGCCTCTACGAGCAGTACTTC
j_call: TRBJ2-2; v_call: TRBV28; d_call: TRBD2; clone_size: many; cdr3_aa: CASSPRTSGRSNTGELFF; cdr3_nt: TGTGCCAGCAGTCCACGGACTAGCGGGAGGTCAAACACCGGGGAGCTGTTTTTT
j_call: TRBJ1-2; v_call: TRBV25-1; d_call: TRBD1; clone_size: .; cdr3_aa: CASSDSDRDGLYGYTF; cdr3_nt: TGTGCCAGCAGTGACTCAGACAGGGATGGTCTCTATGGCTACACCTTC
j_call: TRBJ1-5; v_call: TRBV28; d_call: .; clone_size: many; cdr3_aa: CASRPRQPHQPQHF; cdr3_nt: TGTGCCAGCAGACCACGACAGCCTCATCAGCCCCAGCATTTT
j_call: TRBJ1-4; v_call: TRBV10-3; d_call: TRBD1; clone_size: .; cdr3_aa: CAISSRQGSEKLFF; cdr3_nt: TGTGCCATCAGCTCCAGACAGGGAAGTGAAAAACTGTTTTTT
j_call: TRBJ2-2; v_call: TRBV9; d_call: TRBD2; clone_size: .; cdr3_aa: CASSVSGRSNTGELFF; cdr3_nt: TGTGCCAGCAGCGTTAGCGGGAGGTCGAACACCGGGGAGCTGTTTTTT
j_call: TRBJ2-2; v_call: TRBV28; d_call: TRBD1; clone_size: .; cdr3_aa: CASSPGGAGTGELFF; cdr3_nt: TGTGCCAGCAGTCCAGGGGGCGCGGGCACCGGGGAGCTGTTTTTT
j_call: TRBJ2-4; v_call: TRBV6-2/TRBV6-3; d_call: .; clone_size: .; cdr3_aa: CASRMEGRSKNIQYF; cdr3_nt: TGTGCCAGCAGGATGGAAGGGAGGTCCAAAAACATTCAGTACTTC
j_call: TRBJ2-7; v_call: TRBV4-1; d_call: TRBD1; clone_size: few; cdr3_aa: CASSPYQGTGLYEQYF; cdr3_nt: TGCGCCAGCAGCCCGTACCAAGGGACAGGGCTATACGAGCAGTACTTC
j_call: TRBJ2-7; v_call: TRBV5-1; d_call: TRBD1; clone_size: .; cdr3_aa: CASHLLRGCEQYF; cdr3_nt: TGCGCCAGCCACCTTCTCAGGGGGTGCGAGCAGTACTTC
j_call: TRBJ1-5; v_call: TRBV19; d_call: .; clone_size: .; cdr3_aa: CASSILAPKDHRPQHF; cdr3_nt: .
j_call: TRBJ2-3; v_call: TRBV7-2; d_call: .; clone_size: .; cdr3_aa: CASSPRSGRTDTQYF; cdr3_nt: TGTGCCAGCAGCCCCCGATCTGGGCGCACAGATACGCAGTATTTT
j_call: TRBJ1-1; v_call: TRBV7-6; d_call: .; clone_size: many; cdr3_aa: CASSLYSQAGVGNTEAFF; cdr3_nt: TGTGCCAGCAGCTTATATAGTCAGGCGGGGGTGGGGAACACTGAAGCTTTCTTT
j_call: TRBJ1-2; v_call: TRBV28; d_call: .; clone_size: .; cdr3_aa: CASSAPPDYYGYTF; cdr3_nt: TGTGCCAGCAGTGCCCCCCCGGATTACTATGGCTACACCTTC